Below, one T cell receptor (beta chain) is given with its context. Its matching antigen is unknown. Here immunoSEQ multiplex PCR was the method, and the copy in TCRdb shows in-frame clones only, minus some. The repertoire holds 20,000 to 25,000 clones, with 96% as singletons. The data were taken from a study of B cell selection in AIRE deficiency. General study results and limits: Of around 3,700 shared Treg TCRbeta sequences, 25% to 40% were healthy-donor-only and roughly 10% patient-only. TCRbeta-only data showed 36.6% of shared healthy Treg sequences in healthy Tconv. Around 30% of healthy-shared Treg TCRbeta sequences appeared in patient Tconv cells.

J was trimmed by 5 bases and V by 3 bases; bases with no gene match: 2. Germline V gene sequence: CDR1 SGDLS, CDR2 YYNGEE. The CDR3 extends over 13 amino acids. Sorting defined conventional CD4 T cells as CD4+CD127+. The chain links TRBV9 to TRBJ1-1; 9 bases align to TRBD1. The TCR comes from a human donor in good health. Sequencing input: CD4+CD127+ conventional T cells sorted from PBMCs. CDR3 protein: CASSAGTGTEAFF. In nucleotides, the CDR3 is TGTGCCAGCAGCGCCGGGACAGGGACTGAAGCTTTCTTT.